Below are 22 T cell receptor beta chains sequenced from a single sample in a study of T cell responses to AZD1222 COVID-19 vaccine. The repertoire was sequenced with immunoSEQ multiplex PCR; TCRdb's copy has only in-frame clones and lacks some. This repertoire shows around 67,000 clones, over 80% found once; its top ten account for 7.3%. The source was peripheral blood, collected on day 0 of AZD1222 vaccination. The origin of the receptors is an adult in good health.

V gene TRBV28 combines with J gene TRBJ2-1; 8 positions agree with TRBD2. This CDR3 has 15 amino acids. Germline V CDR1 and CDR2: MDHEN, SYDVKM. Trimming at V came to 7 bases and at J to 2 bases, leaving 7 bases not matched to a gene. CDR3 residues: CASTSGGVTYNEQFF. The CDR3 DNA is TGTGCCAGCACGTCGGGGGGGGTCACCTACAATGAGCAGTTCTTC.

The chain combines TRBV19 with TRBJ2-7, with TRBD1 matching over 9 bases. This CDR3 contains 16 residues. CDR1 and CDR2 (germline): LNHDA, SQIVND (reference sequence). The ends lost 3 bases at V and 3 bases at J; junction bases unmatched: 9. The CDR3 DNA is TGTGCCAGTAGTATTCGACGGGACAGGGTTGGCTACGAGCAGTACTTC. Translated: CASSIRRDRVGYEQYF.

The chain joins TRBV6-5 to TRBJ2-7, with D hard to call. Germline V gene lookup returns CDR1 MNHEY and CDR2 SVGAGI. The CDR3 is 12 amino acids. V dropped 6 bases and J dropped 2 bases, with 8 bases sitting between them. CDR3 DNA: TGTGCCAGCAGCGACACCCCCTACGAGCAGTACTTC. Amino acid sequence: CASSDTPYEQYF.

The genes are TRBV19 and TRBJ1-2, with TRBD1 matching 9 bases. Trimming cost V 4 bases and J 8 bases; bases outside gene matches: 8. This CDR3 has 14 amino acids. CDR1 is LNHDA, CDR2 SQIVND, per germline (reference sequence). The CDR3 loop is CASSTEQGARGYTF. The CDR3 nucleotides are TGTGCCAGTAGTACGGAACAGGGGGCTCGGGGCTACACCTTC.

The J gene is TRBJ2-1, the V gene TRBV3-1 (or the pseudogene TRBV3-2); D uncertain. The CDR3 runs 14 residues. Trimming removed 0 bases from V and 3 bases from J, with 6 bases in between. The V gene's germline CDR1 is LGHDT and CDR2 YNNKEL (reference sequence). The chain's CDR3 is CASSQDPDYNEQFF. For the CDR3, the DNA is TGTGCCAGCAGCCAAGATCCGGACTACAATGAGCAGTTCTTC.

This chain joins TRBV9 and TRBJ2-1; a weak D match, TRBD1 (6 bases). The CDR3 extends over 13 amino acids. CDR1 is SGDLS, CDR2 YYNGEE, per germline. Between the trimmed V and J ends, which lost 3 bases and 9 bases, there was a span of 13 bases. The CDR3, as DNA: TGTGCCAGCAGCGGAACAGGGATGACTGAGCAGTTCTTC. Amino acids: CASSGTGMTEQFF.

The chain has TRBV10-3 and TRBJ2-2; a possible D gene is TRBD2 (6 bases). The CDR3 is 15 residues long. V gave up 10 bases and J gave up 4 bases, with 19 bases separating them. Germline lookup yields CDR1 ENHRY and CDR2 SYGVKD. The CDR3 is CATNIGGVTTGELFF. CDR3 in DNA: TGTGCCACTAATATTGGCGGGGTTACCACCGGGGAGCTGTTTTTT.

V gene TRBV29-1 combines with J gene TRBJ2-3, with 9 bases that match TRBD1. Germline V lookup: CDR1 SQVTM, CDR2 ANQGSEA. After removal of 7 bases from V and 3 bases from J, the junction contained 5 bases not matched to a gene. The CDR3 is made up of 13 amino acids. The CDR3 spells CSARQGGTDTQYF. The CDR3 DNA is TGCAGCGCTCGACAGGGGGGGACAGATACGCAGTATTTT.

This sequence joins TRBV3-1 (or the pseudogene TRBV3-2) and TRBJ2-3; D is undetermined. Trimming shortened V by 3 bases and J by 6 bases, and 4 bases separated the two germline ends. CDR1 is LGHDT, CDR2 YNNKEL, per germline (reference sequence). The CDR3 runs 11 residues. The CDR3 region has the DNA TGTGCCAGCAGCCACCAGGATACGCAGTATTTT. Amino acids: CASSHQDTQYF.

This clone turned up a few times. As DNA, the CDR3 is TGTGCCAGCAGCTTAGAATCAGCCTCCCATGAGCAGTTCTTC. It translates to CASSLESASHEQFF. The gene calls are TRBV7-9 and TRBJ2-1, with no clear D. The CDR3 runs 14 residues. The V end was cut by 1 base, the J end by 8 bases, with 12 bases between. From germline, CDR1 is SEHNR and CDR2 FQNEAQ (reference sequence).

V usage is TRBV4-1 and J usage is TRBJ1-1, with D maybe TRBD1 (6 bases). CDR1 is MGHRA, CDR2 YSYEKL, per germline. CDR3 length: 15 amino acids. V was clipped by 1 base and J by 6 bases, with 15 bases between them. The CDR3 protein is CASSQAQGNTPEAFF. DNA of the CDR3: TGCGCCAGCAGCCAAGCACAGGGAAATACCCCTGAAGCTTTCTTT.

The chain combines TRBV7-9 with TRBJ2-3, with D unresolved. CDR1 SEHNR and CDR2 FQNEAQ come from the germline V gene (reference sequence). CDR3 length: 13 residues. Between the trimmed V and J ends, which lost 3 bases and 1 base, there was a span of 5 bases. The CDR3 protein is CASSLVGTDTQYF. In DNA, the CDR3 is TGTGCCAGCAGCTTGGTAGGCACAGATACGCAGTATTTT.

The rearrangement links TRBV7-2 to TRBJ1-6; 7 bases map to TRBD1. This CDR3 is built from 15 residues. V shed 4 bases, J shed 10 bases, and the junction held 10 bases outside the gene matches. Germline V lookup: CDR1 SGHTA, CDR2 FQGNSA. The chain's CDR3 is CASSSRQGVGSPLHF. For the CDR3, the DNA is TGTGCCAGCAGCTCCCGACAGGGAGTAGGGTCACCCCTCCACTTT.

The CDR3 loop reads CATSRDGLSGNTIYF. The CDR3 bases are TGTGCCACCAGCAGAGACGGGCTCTCTGGAAACACCATATATTTT. The rearrangement uses TRBV15 and TRBJ1-3; D call uncertain. The V gene lost 0 bases and the J gene lost 0 bases, with 6 bases spanning the gap. The CDR3 loop spans 15 amino acids. CDR1 and CDR2 from the germline V gene are LNHNV and YYDKDF (reference sequence). Using reference TRBV15 and TRBJ1-3 for the parts outside the CDR3, the full variable domain is DAMVIQNPRYQVTQFGKPVTLSCSQTLNHNVMYWYQQKSSQAPKLLFHYYDKDFNNEADTPDNFQSRRPNTSFCFLDIRSPGLGDTAMYLCATSRDGLSGNTIYFGEGSWLTVV.

CDR3 DNA: TGTGCCAGCAGCTTGGGGGGTAGGGGGCGTCCCGGCTCCTACAATGAGCAGTTCTTC. Translation gives CASSLGGRGRPGSYNEQFF. This chain connects TRBV7-8 to TRBJ2-1; possible D gene TRBD1, 7 bases. Germline loops: CDR1 SGHVS, CDR2 FQNEAQ. The V and J ends lost 3 bases and 0 bases respectively, with 21 bases between them. The CDR3 consists of 19 residues.

In this sample, this clone turned up a few times. The rearrangement joins TRBV5-1 to TRBJ1-1; a possible D gene is TRBD1 (6 bases). The CDR3 spans 16 residues. V shed 0 bases and J shed 0 bases, with 12 bases lying between them. In germline, CDR1 is SGHRS, CDR2 YFSETQ. The CDR3 here is CASSLVPGAMNTEAFF. The CDR3, as DNA: TGCGCCAGCAGCTTGGTCCCAGGGGCTATGAACACTGAAGCTTTCTTT.

The chain recombines TRBV11-2 with TRBJ2-2; D is unresolved. The CDR3 length is 14 residues. Trimming pared 1 base from V and 8 bases from J, leaving 11 bases between. The germline CDR1 and CDR2 sequences are SGHAT and FQNNGV. DNA of the CDR3: TGTGCCAGCAGCTTAGCCAGGATCGAGGGGGAGCTGTTTTTT. It translates to CASSLARIEGELFF.

The table lists this clone with a few counts. V is TRBV30 and J is TRBJ1-1, with D perhaps matching TRBD1 (5 bases). Germline CDR1 reads GTSNPN; CDR2 reads SVGIG (reference sequence). Trimming left V 0 bases short and J 0 bases short, with 17 bases between. The CDR3 has 17 residues. In DNA, the CDR3 is TGTGCCTGGAGTGTAGGGGTTTATTCGGCGATGAACACTGAAGCTTTCTTT. It yields the protein CAWSVGVYSAMNTEAFF.

The gene calls are TRBV7-2 and TRBJ2-3; D perhaps matches TRBD2 (5 bases). V was trimmed by 5 bases and J by 1 base, leaving 10 bases between them. The length of the CDR3 is 14 residues. CDR1 and CDR2 from the germline V gene are SGHTA and FQGNSA. The CDR3 here is CASSILAGTDTQYF. In DNA form, the CDR3 reads TGTGCCAGCAGCATCCTAGCTGGCACAGATACGCAGTATTTT.

The J gene is TRBJ2-7, the V gene TRBV10-3; no definite D call. CDR3 length: 13 amino acids. Trimming shortened V by 0 bases and J by 5 bases, and 8 bases separated the two germline ends. Germline V gene sequence: CDR1 ENHRY, CDR2 SYGVKD. CDR3 loop: CAISESRGHEQYF. CDR3 bases: TGTGCCATCAGTGAGTCGCGCGGTCACGAGCAGTACTTC.

This clone was seen once. This rearrangement joins TRBV19 to TRBJ2-7; no definite D call. From germline, CDR1 is LNHDA and CDR2 SQIVND (reference sequence). The CDR3 runs to 15 residues. Trimming removed 0 bases at V and 0 bases at J, with 9 bases between. The CDR3 coding sequence is TGTGCCAGTAGTATAGACTCACAGAGCTCCTACGAGCAGTACTTC. It encodes CASSIDSQSSYEQYF.

The chain joins TRBV5-1 to TRBJ1-4; 7 bases map to TRBD1. The V and J ends lost 3 bases and 4 bases, in that order; junction bases with no gene match: 3. The CDR3 sequence is 14 residues long. Looked up from germline, CDR1 is SGHRS and CDR2 is YFSETQ. The CDR3 sequence is CASSSTGDNEKLFF. The CDR3 DNA sequence: TGCGCCAGCAGCTCCACAGGGGATAATGAAAAACTGTTTTTT.